This T cell receptor (beta chain) derives from a study of T-cell memory formation after mild COVID-19. From the 5' RACE reads, TCRdb called clonotypes with MiXCR, one entry per CDR3 protein. Found here are hundreds of thousands of distinct CDR3 sequences, less than 20% of them singletons; the top ten hold about 3.5%. Germline loops: CDR1 SGDLS, CDR2 YYNGEE. Trimming at V came to 0 bases and at J to 2 bases, leaving 9 bases not matched to a gene. This CDR3 is built from 17 residues. Sequencing was carried out using PBMCs or a T cell subset sorted from them (not recorded which). This sequence joins TRBV9 and TRBJ2-3; 7 bases map to TRBD1. The TCR was taken from a man younger than 30 who had mild COVID-19 (a few samples of this study predate the infection). Cell type and time point are not known. This CDR3 reads CASSVATTGISTDTQYF. DNA of the CDR3: TGTGCCAGCAGCGTAGCCACGACAGGGATTTCCACAGATACGCAGTATTTT.